In this sample, the clone carrying this T cell receptor beta chain turned up many times. Its antigen is undetermined. The sample is drawn from a study of regulatory T cells in long-lasting Graves disease. Study observations and caveats: Reduced TCR diversity was observed in persistent Graves' patients versus newly diagnosed patients.

Indicated time point: newly diagnosed GD, antithyroid drugs for less than 3 months. PBMC RNA was the source of the TCR library. Both iRepertoire HTBI primers and Arm-PCR of CDR3 regions were used to build the TCR beta libraries. TCRdb recomputed calls from the multiplex PCR reads with MiXCR, one row per CDR3 protein. Altogether roughly 400,000 distinct CDR3 sequences are present, around 17% being singletons, with the ten largest covering under 30%. CDR3 size: 15 residues. Trimming took 5 bases from V and 12 from J, leaving 24 bases between them. Germline CDR1 reads SGHDN; CDR2 reads FVKESK. These data were also filed under a second study, of T cells in Graves' hyperthyroidism and ophthalmopathy.

This chain connects TRBV14 to TRBJ2-3; a weak D match, TRBD2 (5 bases). This receptor was identified in a woman between 18 and 29 years old with Graves disease. Here the sequenced sample was peripheral blood mononuclear cells (PBMCs), taken at new diagnosis, from a patient treated with antithyroid drugs. CDR3: CASSVQPSSGSTQYF. For the CDR3, the DNA is TGTGCCAGCAGCGTTCAGCCGTCGAGCGGCTCTACCCAGTATTTT.